Listed below are T cell receptor beta chains from one sample, sequenced in a study of patients and donors after allogeneic stem cell transplantation. MiXCR was run by TCRdb on the RT-PCR reads, yielding one entry per CDR3 protein. Here the sample spans about 410,000 distinct CDR3 sequences, 16% being singletons. Sequenced: blood, either unsorted or a sorted T cell fraction (not recorded which). The receptors shown here come from a human donor who was either an allogeneic HSCT recipient or a stem cell or donor lymphocyte infusion donor (not recorded which). It is not recorded whose cells these are; they may come from a transplant donor. CDR3s include the opening cysteine and the closing phenylalanine or tryptophan. A D gene is named only where the DNA matches it firmly. Size is omitted from some rows. Given values are once, few, many or a class for expanded clones.

j_call clone_size cdr3_length v_call d_call cdr3_aa cdr3_nt
TRBJ1-6 NA 13 TRBV6-2/TRBV6-3 NA CASSSPRASNLHF TGTGCCAGCAGTAGCCCGCGGGCTTCGAACCTCCACTTT
TRBJ1-4 few 13 TRBV5-1 NA CASSLDIREKLFF TGCGCCAGCAGCTTGGACATTAGGGAAAAACTGTTTTTT
TRBJ2-1 NA 15 TRBV7-9 NA CASRTISRGYNEQFF TGTGCCAGCAGAACCATATCAAGGGGTTACAATGAGCAGTTCTTC
TRBJ1-2 NA 14 TRBV3-1 NA CASSQGKAYYGYTF TGTGCCAGCAGCCAAGGGAAGGCGTACTATGGCTACACCTTC
TRBJ2-6 NA 16 TRBV27 NA CASSPYLGFGANVLTF TGTGCCAGCAGTCCCTACTTAGGTTTTGGGGCCAACGTCCTGACTTTC
TRBJ1-1 many 14 TRBV12-3/TRBV12-4 NA CASGRPGVITEAFF TGTGCCAGCGGCCGCCCGGGGGTGATCACTGAAGCTTTCTTT
TRBJ1-2 NA 14 TRBV7-9 NA CASSLGQTNYGYTF TGTGCCAGCAGCTTAGGGCAGACTAACTATGGCTACACCTTC
TRBJ1-5 NA 15 TRBV12-3/TRBV12-4 NA CASSHLDWSNKPQHF TGTGCCAGCAGTCATCTGGATTGGAGCAATAAGCCCCAGCATTTT
TRBJ2-7 NA 16 TRBV6-2/TRBV6-3 TRBD1 CASSYRPGQSHYEQYF TGTGCCAGCAGTTACCGCCCGGGACAGTCTCACTACGAGCAGTACTTC
TRBJ1-5 few 15 TRBV25-1 TRBD1 CASTLDGQGNQPQHF TGTGCCAGCACTCTTGATGGACAGGGCAATCAGCCCCAGCATTTT
TRBJ1-3 NA 15 TRBV4-3 NA CASSQLETNTPRLYF TGCGCCAGCAGCCAGCTTGAGACAAATACTCCGCGGCTATATTTT
TRBJ2-5 few 14 TRBV6-2/TRBV6-3 NA CASLTRESQGTQYF TGTGCCAGCCTTACCCGGGAATCTCAAGGGACCCAGTACTTC
TRBJ2-3 few 15 TRBV28 TRBD2 CASSSRGVHTDTQYF TGTGCCAGCAGTTCCCGGGGGGTTCACACAGATACGCAGTATTTT
TRBJ1-1 few 14 TRBV20-1 TRBD1 CSASTGVVNTEAFF TGCAGTGCTAGTACAGGGGTTGTGAACACTGAAGCTTTCTTT
TRBJ2-1 NA 15 TRBV7-8 NA CASSRDTPNGNEQFF TGTGCCAGCAGCCGGGACACGCCCAATGGGAATGAGCAGTTCTTC
TRBJ2-3 few 15 TRBV7-3 NA CASSLNRQFTDTQYF TGTGCCAGCAGCTTAAATAGGCAGTTCACAGATACGCAGTATTTT
TRBJ2-7 NA 12 TRBV2 NA CASKGDSYEQYF TGTGCCAGCAAGGGTGACTCCTACGAGCAGTACTTC
TRBJ1-1 few 14 TRBV20-1 NA CSARRSGRSTEAFF TGCAGTGCTAGACGGTCAGGGAGGAGCACTGAAGCTTTCTTT
TRBJ2-3 once 16 TRBV19 NA CASSIGLVSGADTQYF TGTGCCAGTAGTATAGGACTGGTCTCGGGCGCAGATACGCAGTATTTT
TRBJ2-5 few 13 TRBV27 NA CASRQLSGTAQYF TGTGCCAGCAGGCAGCTGAGCGGTACGGCCCAGTACTTC
TRBJ2-2 NA 15 TRBV4-1 NA CASSSRGRESGELFF TGCGCCAGCAGCTCCCGGGGACGGGAGAGCGGGGAGCTGTTTTTT
TRBJ2-7 few 13 TRBV5-1 TRBD1 CASSGTGFDEQYF TGCGCCAGCAGCGGGACAGGGTTCGACGAGCAGTACTTC
TRBJ1-5 NA 15 TRBV12-3/TRBV12-4 NA CASTPPGLRNQPQHF TGTGCCAGCACCCCTCCAGGGTTACGGAATCAGCCCCAGCATTTT
TRBJ1-2 NA 14 TRBV12-3/TRBV12-4 TRBD1 CASSPSGQGDGYTF TGTGCCAGCAGTCCCTCGGGACAGGGAGACGGCTACACCTTC
TRBJ2-1 many 13 TRBV30 NA CAWSVALGNEQFF TGTGCCTGGAGTGTGGCCCTGGGCAATGAGCAGTTCTTC
TRBJ2-1 few 20 TRBV4-1 TRBD2 CASSWLKTSGRARPGNEQFF TGCGCCAGCAGCTGGCTTAAGACTAGCGGGAGGGCCCGTCCCGGCAATGAGCAGTTCTTC
TRBJ2-7 NA 13 TRBV6-5 NA CASSLSRTYEQYF TGTGCCAGCAGTTTGAGCCGAACCTACGAGCAGTACTTC
TRBJ1-1 NA 13 TRBV4-3 NA CASSQSVNTEAFF TGCGCCAGCAGCCAAAGCGTGAACACTGAAGCTTTCTTT
TRBJ2-7 many 15 TRBV5-1 TRBD2 CASSSFGLDFYEQYF TGCGCCAGCAGCTCCTTCGGACTAGATTTCTACGAGCAGTACTTC
TRBJ1-2 many 16 TRBV11-2 NA CASSLDSGGLGYGYTF TGTGCCAGCAGCTTAGATAGCGGGGGTCTTGGCTATGGCTACACCTTC
TRBJ2-1 NA 16 TRBV6-1 NA CASREITRQVRNEQFF TGTGCCAGCAGGGAGATAACCCGGCAGGTTAGGAATGAGCAGTTCTTC
TRBJ2-3 few 16 TRBV24-1 NA CATSEAGTPDTDTQYF TGTGCCACCAGTGAAGCCGGGACACCAGACACAGATACGCAGTATTTT
TRBJ2-1 few 11 TRBV20-1 NA CSAELETEQFF TGCAGTGCAGAGTTAGAGACTGAGCAGTTCTTC
TRBJ1-1 many 15 TRBV12-3/TRBV12-4 TRBD1 CASRVKTGRGTEAFF TGTGCCAGCAGAGTCAAGACAGGGAGAGGCACTGAAGCTTTCTTT
TRBJ2-7 NA 13 TRBV2 NA CASALRAIYEQYF TGTGCCAGCGCACTGAGGGCAATCTACGAGCAGTACTTC
TRBJ1-1 few 13 TRBV9 NA CASSVAQNTEAFF TGTGCCAGCAGCGTAGCACAAAACACTGAAGCTTTCTTT
TRBJ2-1 NA 12 TRBV21-1 NA CASSVLTGGRFF TGTGCCAGCAGCGTACTGACAGGGGGACGGTTCTTC
TRBJ2-6 NA 15 TRBV2 NA CASRAESSGANVLTF TGTGCCAGCAGGGCGGAGAGCTCTGGGGCCAACGTCCTGACTTTC
TRBJ2-7 NA 16 TRBV4-3 NA CASSLDRTGGAYEQYF TGCGCCAGCAGCCTAGACAGGACCGGCGGGGCCTACGAGCAGTACTTC
TRBJ2-7 few 15 TRBV27 TRBD1 CASSSDRISSYEQYF TGTGCCAGCAGTTCGGACAGGATCAGCTCCTACGAGCAGTACTTC
TRBJ2-5 few 17 TRBV12-3/TRBV12-4 TRBD2 CASSFFSGGAISETQYF TGTGCCAGCAGTTTTTTCAGCGGGGGGGCCATTAGTGAGACCCAGTACTTC
TRBJ1-3 few 16 TRBV20-1 NA CSARAPLGVTGNTIYF TGCAGTGCTAGAGCCCCGCTTGGTGTAACTGGAAACACCATATATTTT
TRBJ2-5 NA 16 TRBV7-2 TRBD1 CASSRTGGGFQETQYF TGTGCCAGCAGCCGGACAGGGGGTGGTTTCCAAGAGACCCAGTACTTC
TRBJ2-1 few 13 TRBV2 NA CASSEHKPDEQFF TGTGCCAGCAGTGAACACAAGCCCGATGAGCAGTTCTTC
TRBJ2-3 few 17 TRBV15 TRBD2 CATSRALSGTSTDTQYF TGTGCCACCAGCAGGGCTTTGAGCGGGACCAGCACAGATACGCAGTATTTT
TRBJ2-1 NA 14 TRBV20-1 TRBD2 CSATEIAGEDEQFF TGCAGTGCAACCGAGATAGCGGGGGAGGATGAGCAGTTCTTC
TRBJ2-5 NA 14 TRBV9 NA CASSVGRAGETQYF TGTGCCAGCAGCGTAGGAAGGGCGGGAGAGACCCAGTACTTC
TRBJ2-2 few 16 TRBV6-5 TRBD2 CASSYGASGSTGELFF TGTGCCAGCAGTTACGGTGCTAGCGGGAGTACCGGGGAGCTGTTTTTT
TRBJ2-1 NA 17 TRBV6-1 TRBD2 CASSRTSGSSMGNEQFF TGTGCCAGCTCTCGGACTAGCGGGAGTTCGATGGGTAATGAGCAGTTCTTC
TRBJ1-5 few 19 TRBV11-2 NA CASSSVPAGSSKTYQPQHF TGTGCCAGCAGCTCAGTCCCCGCCGGGTCTTCCAAGACTTATCAGCCCCAGCATTTT
TRBJ2-2 NA 19 TRBV5-6 TRBD2 CASSWGLLAGVGDTGELFF TGTGCCAGCAGCTGGGGGCTACTAGCGGGAGTTGGGGACACCGGGGAGCTGTTTTTT
TRBJ1-1 NA 13 TRBV7-9 NA CASSSQVKTEAFF TGTGCCAGCAGCTCACAGGTTAAGACTGAAGCTTTCTTT
TRBJ1-3 few 15 TRBV9 NA CASSAGTFSGNTIYF TGTGCCAGCAGCGCCGGGACATTCTCTGGAAACACCATATATTTT
TRBJ2-1 NA 16 TRBV6-1 NA CASSPFSSSHYNEQFF TGTGCCAGCAGCCCCTTCTCGTCTAGCCACTACAATGAGCAGTTCTTC
TRBJ1-1 few 14 TRBV7-9 NA CASSLRRQSNEAFF TGTGCCAGCAGCTTAAGAAGACAGAGCAATGAAGCTTTCTTT
TRBJ2-7 NA 16 TRBV5-8 NA CASSSQRGRGVYEQYF TGTGCCAGCAGCTCGCAACGGGGCAGGGGAGTATACGAGCAGTACTTC
TRBJ2-7 NA 14 TRBV20-1 NA CSARDRISNYEQYF TGCAGTGCTAGAGATCGGATTAGCAACTACGAGCAGTACTTC
TRBJ2-1 few 15 TRBV2 NA CASKGSAAFYNEQFF TGTGCCAGCAAGGGGTCAGCGGCGTTCTACAATGAGCAGTTCTTC
TRBJ2-1 few 17 TRBV5-6 TRBD1 CASSLTPQGPPTNEQFF TGTGCCAGCAGCCTGACCCCACAGGGGCCCCCCACCAATGAGCAGTTCTTC